Sequencing of this TCR beta chain was carried out in a study of cytomegalovirus exposure and HLA in healthy donors. Study summary: Unique TCRs from HLA-typed donors, around 79 million of them, were held in an early data release.

Researchers ran the PCR with 60 Vbeta and 13 Jbeta primers. The table came from immunoSEQ multiplex PCR; TCRdb's copy has only in-frame clones and leaves some out. The table lists around 270,000 clones, 80% of them singletons. In regard to this clone: Its target is not known.

General study findings and limits: Cytomegalovirus-associated TCR beta chains were listed, numbering roughly 150.

The sequence came from a girl aged 2 to 9 in good health and CMV-seronegative. Source material: PBMCs.

In DNA, the CDR3 is TGTGCCAGCAGCCCCGGGAGGGGCAGCACCGGGGAGCTGTTTTTT. It is translated as CASSPGRGSTGELFF. The chain combines TRBV7-7 with TRBJ2-2, with 8 bases matching TRBD2. Germline trimming cut 5 bases from V and 4 bases from J; bases unmatched to any gene: 6. The CDR3 length is 15 residues. The germline V gene encodes CDR1 SSHAT and CDR2 FNYEAQ (reference sequence).